This TCR beta chain was found in a study of blood T cell repertoires in COVID-19. As for the study in general: Sample material is recorded as cDNA or gDNA derived from T cells, B-cell-depleted T cells, or PBMCs.

The germline V gene has CDR1 GTSNPN and CDR2 SVGIG (reference sequence). V lost 0 bases to trimming and J lost 9 bases; unmatched junction nucleotides: 10. CDR3 length: 17 amino acids. Methods used by the authors: From reference gene primer amplification, estimates of nucleated cell counts were derived. Produced via immunoSEQ multiplex PCR; TCRdb's table is partial and in-frame only. The V and J calls and clone size come from that table; D and trimming were worked out from the DNA. This sample carries about 380,000 clones, roughly 86% of them seen once, and the ten largest clones take more than 1%. The specimen sequenced was peripheral blood. The sequence was obtained from a human donor with acute or convalescent COVID-19. The donor label of this sample is uncertain. The rearrangement joins TRBV30 to TRBJ2-1, with TRBD2 identical over 14 bases. Here the CDR3 DNA reads TGTGCCTGGAGTGTACCCTTGAGACTAGCGGGAGGGGGTGAGCAGTTCTTC. Translation: CAWSVPLRLAGGGEQFF.